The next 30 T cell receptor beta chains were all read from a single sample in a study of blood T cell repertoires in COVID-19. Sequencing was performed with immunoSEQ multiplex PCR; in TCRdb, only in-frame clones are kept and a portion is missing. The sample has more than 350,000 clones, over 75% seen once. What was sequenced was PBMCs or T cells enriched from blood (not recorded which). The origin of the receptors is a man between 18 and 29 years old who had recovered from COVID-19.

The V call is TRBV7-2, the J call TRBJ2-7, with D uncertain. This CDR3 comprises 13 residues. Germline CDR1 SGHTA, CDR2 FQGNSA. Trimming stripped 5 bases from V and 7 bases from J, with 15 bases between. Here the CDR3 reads CASSTRLVWEQYF. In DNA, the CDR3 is TGTGCCAGCAGCACTCGACTCGTTTGGGAGCAGTACTTC.

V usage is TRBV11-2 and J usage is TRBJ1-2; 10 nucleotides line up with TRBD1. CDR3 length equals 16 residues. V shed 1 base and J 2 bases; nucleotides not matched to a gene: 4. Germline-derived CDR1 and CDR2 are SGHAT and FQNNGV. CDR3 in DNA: TGTGCCAGCAGCTTAGGCGGGACAGGGGCAAACTATGGCTACACCTTC. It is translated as CASSLGGTGANYGYTF. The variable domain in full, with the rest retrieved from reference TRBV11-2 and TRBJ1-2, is EAGVAQSPRYKIIEKRQSVAFWCNPISGHATLYWYQQILGQGPKLLIQFQNNGVVDDSQLPKDRFSAERLKGVDSTLKIQPAKLEDSAVYLCASSLGGTGANYGYTFGSGTRLTVV.

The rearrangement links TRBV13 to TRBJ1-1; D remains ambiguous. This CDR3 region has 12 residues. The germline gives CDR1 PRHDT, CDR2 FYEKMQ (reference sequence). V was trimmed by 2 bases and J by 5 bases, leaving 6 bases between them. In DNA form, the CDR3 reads TGTGCCAGCAGCTTAAGGCGGACTGAAGCTTTCTTT. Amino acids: CASSLRRTEAFF.

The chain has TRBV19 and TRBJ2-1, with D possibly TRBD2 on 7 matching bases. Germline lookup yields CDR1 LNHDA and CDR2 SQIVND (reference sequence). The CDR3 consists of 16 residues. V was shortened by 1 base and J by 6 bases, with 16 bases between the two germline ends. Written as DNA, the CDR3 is TGTGCCAGTAGTATAGCTGGGTGGGGGGGCTTCAATGAGCAGTTCTTC. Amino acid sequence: CASSIAGWGGFNEQFF.

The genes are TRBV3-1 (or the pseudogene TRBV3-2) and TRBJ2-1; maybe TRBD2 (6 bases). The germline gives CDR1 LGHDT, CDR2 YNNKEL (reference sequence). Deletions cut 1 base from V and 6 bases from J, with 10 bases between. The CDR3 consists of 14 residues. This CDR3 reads CASSQVRGSNEQFF. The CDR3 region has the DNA TGTGCCAGCAGCCAAGTCCGGGGGAGCAATGAGCAGTTCTTC.

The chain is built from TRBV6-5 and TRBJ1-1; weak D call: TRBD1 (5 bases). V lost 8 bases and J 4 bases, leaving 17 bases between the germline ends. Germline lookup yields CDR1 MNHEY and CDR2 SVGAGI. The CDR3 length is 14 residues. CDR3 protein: CASLPAGMVTEAFF. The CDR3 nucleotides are TGTGCCAGCTTACCAGCAGGGATGGTCACTGAAGCTTTCTTT.

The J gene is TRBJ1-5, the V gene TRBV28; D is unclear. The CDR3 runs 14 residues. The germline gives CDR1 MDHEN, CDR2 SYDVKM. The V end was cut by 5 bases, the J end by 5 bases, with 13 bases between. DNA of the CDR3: TGTGCCAGCAGTCGAGGGATCATGGATCAGCCCCAGCATTTT. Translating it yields CASSRGIMDQPQHF.

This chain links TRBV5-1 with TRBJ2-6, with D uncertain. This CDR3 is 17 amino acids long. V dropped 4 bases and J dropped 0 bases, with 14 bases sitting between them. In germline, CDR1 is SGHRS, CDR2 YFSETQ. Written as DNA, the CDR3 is TGCGCCAGCAGCCCCGGAGCTATATACTCTGGGGCCAACGTCCTGACTTTC. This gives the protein CASSPGAIYSGANVLTF. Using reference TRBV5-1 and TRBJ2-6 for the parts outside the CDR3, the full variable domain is KAGVTQTPRYLIKTRGQQVTLSCSPISGHRSVSWYQQTPGQGLQFLFEYFSETQRNKGNFPGRFSGRQFSNSRSEMNVSTLELGDSALYLCASSPGAIYSGANVLTFGAGSRLTVL.

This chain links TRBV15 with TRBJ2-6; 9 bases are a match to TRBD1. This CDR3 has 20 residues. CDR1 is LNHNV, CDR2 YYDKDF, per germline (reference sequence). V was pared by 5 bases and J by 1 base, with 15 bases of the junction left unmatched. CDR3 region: CATSPQEDGTGNSGANVLTF. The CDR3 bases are TGTGCCACCAGCCCCCAGGAGGACGGGACAGGGAATTCTGGGGCCAACGTCCTGACTTTC.

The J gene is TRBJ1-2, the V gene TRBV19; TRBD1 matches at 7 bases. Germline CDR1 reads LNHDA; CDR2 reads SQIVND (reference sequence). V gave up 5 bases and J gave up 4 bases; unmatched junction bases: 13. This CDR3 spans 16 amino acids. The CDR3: CASSPIGQGGGYGYTF. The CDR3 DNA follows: TGTGCCAGTAGTCCCATTGGGCAGGGGGGCGGCTATGGCTACACCTTC.

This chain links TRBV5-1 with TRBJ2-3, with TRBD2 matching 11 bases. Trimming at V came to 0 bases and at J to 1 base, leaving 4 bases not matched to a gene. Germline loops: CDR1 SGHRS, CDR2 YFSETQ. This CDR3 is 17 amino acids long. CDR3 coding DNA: TGCGCCAGCAGCTTGGAAACGGGACTAGCGGGCACAGATACGCAGTATTTT. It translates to CASSLETGLAGTDTQYF.

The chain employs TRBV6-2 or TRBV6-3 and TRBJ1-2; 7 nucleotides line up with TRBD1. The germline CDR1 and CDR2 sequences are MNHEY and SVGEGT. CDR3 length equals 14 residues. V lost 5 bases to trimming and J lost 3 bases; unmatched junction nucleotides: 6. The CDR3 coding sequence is TGTGCCAGCAGTCCCGACAGGGATTACTATGGCTACACCTTC. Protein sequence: CASSPDRDYYGYTF.

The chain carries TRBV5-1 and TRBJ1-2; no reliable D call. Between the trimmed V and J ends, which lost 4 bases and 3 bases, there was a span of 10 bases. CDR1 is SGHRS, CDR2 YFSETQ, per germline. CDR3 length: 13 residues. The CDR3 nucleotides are TGCGCCAGCAGCGCCTCGGGAGACTATGGCTACACCTTC. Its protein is CASSASGDYGYTF. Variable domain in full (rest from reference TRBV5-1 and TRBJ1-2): KAGVTQTPRYLIKTRGQQVTLSCSPISGHRSVSWYQQTPGQGLQFLFEYFSETQRNKGNFPGRFSGRQFSNSRSEMNVSTLELGDSALYLCASSASGDYGYTFGSGTRLTVV.

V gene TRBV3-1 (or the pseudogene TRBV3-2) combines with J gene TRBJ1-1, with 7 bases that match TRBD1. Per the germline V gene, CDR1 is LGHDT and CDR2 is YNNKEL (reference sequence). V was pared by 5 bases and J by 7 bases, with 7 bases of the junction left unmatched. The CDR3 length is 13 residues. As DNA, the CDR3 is TGTGCCAGCAGCGACCGGGACAGCCTTGAAGCTTTCTTT. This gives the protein CASSDRDSLEAFF.

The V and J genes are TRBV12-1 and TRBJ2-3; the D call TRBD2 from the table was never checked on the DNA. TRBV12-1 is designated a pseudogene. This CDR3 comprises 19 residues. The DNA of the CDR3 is TGTGCCAGCAGCTTAACGGGCGGATCACTAGCGGGGTCCGAGAATACGCAGTATTTT. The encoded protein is CASSLTGGSLAGSENTQYF.

The CDR3 nucleotides read TGTGCCAGTAGTGTGACAGCCCTGGGTTGGGAGGTTCAGCCCCAGCATTTT. It specifies CASSVTALGWEVQPQHF. The gene calls are TRBV19 and TRBJ1-5, with a possible D match to TRBD1 (5 bases). CDR1 is LNHDA and CDR2 is SQIVND in the germline V gene (reference sequence). Trimming left V 5 bases short and J 6 bases short, with 23 bases between. The CDR3 covers 17 residues.

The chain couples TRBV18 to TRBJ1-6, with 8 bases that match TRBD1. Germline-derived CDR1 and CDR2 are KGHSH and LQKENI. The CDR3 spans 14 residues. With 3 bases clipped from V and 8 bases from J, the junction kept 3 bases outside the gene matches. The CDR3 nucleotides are TGTGCCAGCTCACCGACAGGGGATCATTCACCCCTCCACTTT. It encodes CASSPTGDHSPLHF.

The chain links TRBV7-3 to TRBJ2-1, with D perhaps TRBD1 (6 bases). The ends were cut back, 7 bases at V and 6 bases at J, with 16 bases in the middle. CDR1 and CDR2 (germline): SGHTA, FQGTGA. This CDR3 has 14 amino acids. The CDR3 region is CASTAGPGANEQFF. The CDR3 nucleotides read TGTGCCAGCACAGCCGGACCAGGGGCCAATGAGCAGTTCTTC. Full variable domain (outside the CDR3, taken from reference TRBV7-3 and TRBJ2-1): GAGVSQTPSNKVTEKGKYVELRCDPISGHTALYWYRQSLGQGPEFLIYFQGTGAADDSGLPNDRFFAVRPEGSVSTLKIQRTERGDSAVYLCASTAGPGANEQFFGPGTRLTVL.

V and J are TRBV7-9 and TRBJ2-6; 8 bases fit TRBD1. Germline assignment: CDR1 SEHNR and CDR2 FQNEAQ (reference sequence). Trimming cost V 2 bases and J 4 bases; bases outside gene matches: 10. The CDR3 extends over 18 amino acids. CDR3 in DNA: TGTGCCAGCAGCTTATCCCTAGACAGGGGCCACGGGGCCAACGTCCTGACTTTC. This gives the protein CASSLSLDRGHGANVLTF. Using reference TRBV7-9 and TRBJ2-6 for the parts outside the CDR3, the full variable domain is DTGVSQNPRHKITKRGQNVTFRCDPISEHNRLYWYRQTLGQGPEFLTYFQNEAQLEKSRLLSDRFSAERPKGSFSTLEIQRTEQGDSAMYLCASSLSLDRGHGANVLTFGAGSRLTVL.

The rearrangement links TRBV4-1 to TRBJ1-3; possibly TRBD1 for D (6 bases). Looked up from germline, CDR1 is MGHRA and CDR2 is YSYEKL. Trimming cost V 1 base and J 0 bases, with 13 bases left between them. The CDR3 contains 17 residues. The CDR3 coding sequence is TGCGCCAGCAGCCAAGTGGGGGCCCAGCACTCTGGAAACACCATATATTTT. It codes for CASSQVGAQHSGNTIYF.

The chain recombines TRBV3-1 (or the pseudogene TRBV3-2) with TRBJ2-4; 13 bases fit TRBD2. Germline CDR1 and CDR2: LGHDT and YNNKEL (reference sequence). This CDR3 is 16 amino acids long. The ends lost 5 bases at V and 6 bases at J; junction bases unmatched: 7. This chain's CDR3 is CASSVTSGGAGNIQYF. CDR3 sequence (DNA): TGTGCCAGCAGCGTCACTAGCGGGGGGGCTGGAAACATTCAGTACTTC.

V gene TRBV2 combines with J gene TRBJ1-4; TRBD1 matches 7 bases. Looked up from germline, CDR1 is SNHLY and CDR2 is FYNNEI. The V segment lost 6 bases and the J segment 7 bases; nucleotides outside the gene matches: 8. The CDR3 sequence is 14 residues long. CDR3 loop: CASSQGGVGEKLFF. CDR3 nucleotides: TGTGCCAGCAGCCAGGGGGGAGTGGGTGAAAAACTGTTTTTT.

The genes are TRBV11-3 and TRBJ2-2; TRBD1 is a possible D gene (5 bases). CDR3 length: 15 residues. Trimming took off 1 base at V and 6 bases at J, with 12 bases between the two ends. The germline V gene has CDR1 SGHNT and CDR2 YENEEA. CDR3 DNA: TGTGCCAGCAGCTTAGTTCAGGGTTCAGCCGGGGAGCTGTTTTTT. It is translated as CASSLVQGSAGELFF.

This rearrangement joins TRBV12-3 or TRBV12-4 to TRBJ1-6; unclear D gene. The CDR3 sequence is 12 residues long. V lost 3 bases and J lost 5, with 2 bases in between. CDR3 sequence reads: CASSFNNSPLHF. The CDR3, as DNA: TGTGCCAGCAGTTTTAATAATTCACCCCTCCACTTT.

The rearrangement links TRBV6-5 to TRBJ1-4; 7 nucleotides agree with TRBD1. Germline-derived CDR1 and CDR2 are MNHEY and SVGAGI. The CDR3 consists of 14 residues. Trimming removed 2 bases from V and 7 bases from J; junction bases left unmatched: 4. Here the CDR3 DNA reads TGTGCCAGCAGTTACAACAGGGGAGGTGAAAAACTGTTTTTT. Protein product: CASSYNRGGEKLFF.

In nucleotides, the CDR3 is TGCAGCGCGAACCGGGACAGGGGACCTAATGAGCAGTTCTTC. Protein product: CSANRDRGPNEQFF. V is TRBV29-1 and J is TRBJ2-1; 10 nucleotides line up with TRBD1. Trimming at V came to 7 bases and at J to 7 bases, leaving 10 bases not matched to a gene. The V gene's germline CDR1 is SQVTM and CDR2 ANQGSEA. The CDR3 loop spans 14 amino acids.

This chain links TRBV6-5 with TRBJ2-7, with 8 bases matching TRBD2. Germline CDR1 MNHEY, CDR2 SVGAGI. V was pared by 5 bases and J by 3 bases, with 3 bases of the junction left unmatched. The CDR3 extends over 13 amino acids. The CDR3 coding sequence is TGTGCCAGCAGTCAGGGACTAGGCTACGAGCAGTACTTC. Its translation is CASSQGLGYEQYF.

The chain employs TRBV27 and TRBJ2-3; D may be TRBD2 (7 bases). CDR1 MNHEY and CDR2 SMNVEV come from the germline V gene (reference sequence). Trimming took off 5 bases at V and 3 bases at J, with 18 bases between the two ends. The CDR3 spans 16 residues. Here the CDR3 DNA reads TGTGCCAGCAGTCCCTATCAGGGAGGGGGAACAGATACGCAGTATTTT. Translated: CASSPYQGGGTDTQYF.

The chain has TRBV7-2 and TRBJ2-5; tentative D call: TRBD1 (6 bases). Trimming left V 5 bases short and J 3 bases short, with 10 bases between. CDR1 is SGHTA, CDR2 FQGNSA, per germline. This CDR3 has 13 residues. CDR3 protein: CASSGGREETQYF. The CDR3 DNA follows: TGTGCCAGCAGCGGGGGCCGCGAAGAGACCCAGTACTTC.

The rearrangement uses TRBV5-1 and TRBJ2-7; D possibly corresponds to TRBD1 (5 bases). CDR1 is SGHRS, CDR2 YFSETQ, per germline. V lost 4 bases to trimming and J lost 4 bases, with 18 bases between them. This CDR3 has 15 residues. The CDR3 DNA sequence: TGCGCCAGCAGCCAAGGGGTGGGAATGGGATACGAGCAGTACTTC. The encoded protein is CASSQGVGMGYEQYF.